A selection of T cell receptor beta chains follows, all from one sample in a study of Graves' ophthalmopathy and Graves' hyperthyroidism. TCRdb ran MiXCR on the multiplex PCR reads and lists one entry per CDR3 protein. The table includes roughly 700,000 distinct CDR3 sequences, about 44% detected once. What was sequenced was peripheral blood. These receptors all come from an adult man with Graves' ophthalmopathy. The CDR3 runs from the conserved cysteine through the conserved F or W. A D gene is named only where the DNA matches it firmly. Not every row has a clone size; where given, it reads once, few, many or a size class.

size	D	J	V	DNA	CDR3
NA	TRBD2	TRBJ2-7	TRBV29-1	TGCAGCGTGATAGCGGGCTACGAGCAGTACTTC	CSVIAGYEQYF
NA	NA	TRBJ1-1	TRBV10-3	TGTGCCATCAGTGCGGCGACAGGGAACACTGAAGCTTTCTTT	CAISAATGNTEAFF
NA	NA	TRBJ1-2	TRBV15	TGTGCCACCAGCAGGTCCGCGACAGCCTATGGCTACACCTTC	CATSRSATAYGYTF
NA	TRBD1	TRBJ2-7	TRBV10-3	TGTGCCAGCAGTCGAACAGGGGGCCGATCCTACGAGCAGTGCTTC	CASSRTGGRSYEQCF
NA	NA	TRBJ1-4	TRBV7-2	TGTGCCAGCAGCTTAGGTCTGGGTGAAAAACTGTTTTTT	CASSLGLGEKLFF
few	TRBD1	TRBJ1-3	TRBV6-5	TGTGCCAGCAGTAGGGACAGGGGTTTCGGCTCTGGAAACACCATATATTTT	CASSRDRGFGSGNTIYF
NA	NA	TRBJ2-7	TRBV7-9	TGTGCCAGCAGCTTAGATGGACTCAGCTCCTACGAGCAGTACTTC	CASSLDGLSSYEQYF
NA	NA	TRBJ1-6	TRBV7-9	TGTGCCAGCAGCCAACCACAGGGCGGTTCACCCCTCCACTTT	CASSQPQGGSPLHF
NA	TRBD1	TRBJ1-1	TRBV7-2	TGTGCCAGCAGCACGGACAGGGGGGGGGAAGCTTTCTTT	CASSTDRGGEAFF
NA	NA	TRBJ2-5	TRBV27	TGTGCCAGCAGTTTAAGCGGTACGGGGGCCCAGTACTTC	CASSLSGTGAQYF
many	NA	TRBJ2-5	TRBV29-1	TGCAGCGTTGAATGGCGGCCAGAGACCCAGTACTTC	CSVEWRPETQYF
NA	TRBD1	TRBJ1-6	TRBV19	TGTGCCAGCAGTAGGGACAGGGAAAATCGGGGTTCACCCCTCCACTTT	CASSRDRENRGSPLHF
many	NA	TRBJ1-6	TRBV7-9	TGTGCCAGCAGCTTATGGGATGGGGATCCGCGGGCCCTCCACTTT	CASSLWDGDPRALHF
NA	TRBD1	TRBJ1-2	TRBV12-3/TRBV12-4	TGTGCCAGCAGTAAGGACAGGATCAGGTCTAACTATGGCTACACCTTC	CASSKDRIRSNYGYTF
NA	NA	TRBJ1-3	TRBV20-1	TGCAGTGCGATAAATCGTTTTGGAAACACCATATATTTT	CSAINRFGNTIYF
NA	NA	TRBJ2-7	TRBV9	TGTGCCAGCAGCGTAGGTGGGGCAAGCTCCTACGAGCAGTACTTC	CASSVGGASSYEQYF
many	TRBD1	TRBJ1-1	TRBV19	TGTGCCAGTAGGGACAGGACTAACACTGAAGCTTTCTTT	CASRDRTNTEAFF
NA	NA	TRBJ2-2	TRBV2	TGTGCCAGCAGTGAGCGTCTAGCGAACACCGGGGAGCTGTTTTTT	CASSERLANTGELFF
few	TRBD2	TRBJ2-6	TRBV4-3	TGCGCCAGCAGCCTTAGCCTGGGACTAGCGGGAACTGGGGCCAACGTCCTGACTTTC	CASSLSLGLAGTGANVLTF
NA	NA	TRBJ2-7	TRBV25-1	TGTGCCAGCTTAGAGGGCAGGATCTACGAGCAGTACTTC	CASLEGRIYEQYF
many	NA	TRBJ2-7	TRBV5-6	TGTGCCAGCAGCCAGGAAGGGGGCTCCTACGAGCAGTACTTC	CASSQEGGSYEQYF
many	NA	TRBJ1-5	TRBV24-1	TGTGCCAGCAGCTGGACAGGCAATCAGCCCCAGCATTTT	CASSWTGNQPQHF
NA	TRBD1	TRBJ1-2	TRBV29-1	TGCAGCGTTACGACAGGGGGCGCTGGAAACACCTTC	CSVTTGGAGNTF
few	TRBD1	TRBJ1-2	TRBV2	TGTGCCAGCAGTTTAGGACAGGACGGGGCCTATGGCTACACCTTC	CASSLGQDGAYGYTF
few	NA	TRBJ2-7	TRBV28	TGTGCCAGCAGTTTATCCCCCGAGGGAGGCGAGCAGTACTTC	CASSLSPEGGEQYF
few	TRBD1	TRBJ1-6	TRBV9	TGTGCCAGCAGCGTAGGAGGGGGCGCCGGGTCACCCCTCCACTTT	CASSVGGGAGSPLHF
many	TRBD1	TRBJ1-2	TRBV2	TGTGCCTGGACAGGGCAAGGCTACACCTTC	CAWTGQGYTF
NA	NA	TRBJ1-2	TRBV7-9	TGTGCCAGCAGCATCGAGGTGGGCAGTGGCTACACCTTC	CASSIEVGSGYTF
NA	TRBD2	TRBJ2-7	TRBV29-1	TGCAGCAGTTACTCGAGTCCAGGGCGGGGGGAGCAGTACTTC	CSSYSSPGRGEQYF
NA	NA	TRBJ2-7	TRBV5-6	TGTGCCAGCAGCTCGAGCGATCTCGACACCTACGAGCAGTACTTC	CASSSSDLDTYEQYF
NA	NA	TRBJ2-5	TRBV12-3/TRBV12-4	TGTGCCAGCGGGGGTACTCAAGAGACCCAGTACTTC	CASGGTQETQYF
many	TRBD1	TRBJ1-2	TRBV12-3/TRBV12-4	TGTGCCAGCACCCTGACAGGGGTCGATGGCTACACCTTC	CASTLTGVDGYTF
NA	TRBD2	TRBJ2-7	TRBV2	TGTGCCAGCAGTCCCTATGGACTAGCGGGCTACGAGCAGTACTTC	CASSPYGLAGYEQYF
many	TRBD1	TRBJ2-5	TRBV19	TGTGCCAGCCAGAGGACAGGGGGCTTGGCGGAGACCCAGTACTTC	CASQRTGGLAETQYF
NA	NA	TRBJ2-2	TRBV25-1	TGTGCCACGCGGCGCATAGCGAACACCGGGGAGCTGTTTTTT	CATRRIANTGELFF
many	NA	TRBJ2-5	TRBV11-2	TGTGCCAGCAGCTTGGACCGTCAAGAGACCCAGTACTTC	CASSLDRQETQYF
NA	NA	TRBJ2-7	TRBV7-9	TGTGCCGGCAGCTTAGACAGATCCTACGAGCAGTACTTC	CAGSLDRSYEQYF
NA	NA	TRBJ1-2	TRBV7-9	TGTGCCAGCAGCTTAAACAGGGATGCGAATGGCTACACCTTC	CASSLNRDANGYTF
NA	TRBD2	TRBJ2-7	TRBV19	TGTGCCAGTAGTATCCACGGACTAGCGGGAGGGACCCCCTACGAGCAGTACTTC	CASSIHGLAGGTPYEQYF
many	TRBD1	TRBJ1-2	TRBV20-1	TGCAGTGCTACCCGGGACAGGGGAGATGGCTACACCTTC	CSATRDRGDGYTF
few	NA	TRBJ1-5	TRBV6-1	TGTGCCAATCAGCCCCAGCATTTT	CANQPQHF
few	NA	TRBJ2-7	TRBV20-1	TGCAGTGCTAGATGGGAATACGAGCAGTACTTC	CSARWEYEQYF
NA	TRBD1	TRBJ2-5	TRBV9	TGTGCCAGCAGTGCGGATGGGACAGACCAAGAGACCCAGTACTTC	CASSADGTDQETQYF
many	TRBD1	TRBJ1-5	TRBV10-3	TGTGCCATCCGACAGGGAAACAATCAGCCCCAGCATTTT	CAIRQGNNQPQHF
NA	NA	TRBJ1-5	TRBV28	TGTGCCAGCAGTTTACAGCAAAATCAGCCCCAGCATTTT	CASSLQQNQPQHF
once	NA	TRBJ1-4	TRBV29-1	TGCAGCCCAGGTGCAACTAATGAAAAACTGTTTTTT	CSPGATNEKLFF
few	TRBD1	TRBJ2-7	TRBV7-9	TGTGCCAGCAGCTTAACGCCGGGGACAGCCTACGAGCAGTACTTC	CASSLTPGTAYEQYF
NA	TRBD1	TRBJ2-5	TRBV10-3	TGTGCCAGCAGCTTGGCCCCACAGGGGGCAAGGGAGACCCAGTACTTC	CASSLAPQGARETQYF
NA	NA	TRBJ2-3	TRBV7-9	TGTGCCAGCAGCGGGGTCACAGATACGCAGTATTTT	CASSGVTDTQYF
NA	NA	TRBJ1-3	TRBV29-1	TGCAGCGTTGACTCGGTGGAAGGAAACACCATATATTTT	CSVDSVEGNTIYF
NA	TRBD1	TRBJ2-7	TRBV5-1	TGCGCCAGCAGGTTGGACAGGGGTTACGAGCAGTACTTC	CASRLDRGYEQYF
few	TRBD2	TRBJ2-7	TRBV2	TGTGCCAGCAGCGCTGGGACTAGCGGGGGCTACGAGCAGTACTTC	CASSAGTSGGYEQYF
NA	TRBD2	TRBJ2-7	TRBV29-1	TGCAGCGTCCGGGGGGGAACCAACTACGAGCAGTACTTC	CSVRGGTNYEQYF
NA	TRBD1	TRBJ1-5	TRBV19	TGTGCCAGTAGTAGAATGGACAGGGGTCCCAATCAGCCCCAGCATTTT	CASSRMDRGPNQPQHF
NA	TRBD1	TRBJ1-1	TRBV10-2	TGCGCCACCAGGACAGGGTGGACTGAAGCTTTCTTT	CATRTGWTEAFF
few	NA	TRBJ2-2	TRBV9	TGTGCCAGCAGCGTCGGGGGGCGCGTTTCCCGCAACACCGGGGAGCTGTTTTTT	CASSVGGRVSRNTGELFF
many	NA	TRBJ1-6	TRBV6-1	TGTGCCAGCGGACCCTCCCTCCACTTT	CASGPSLHF
NA	NA	TRBJ1-4	TRBV10-3	TGTGCCATCAGTGAGGTAGGGGGTCGTGAAAAACTGTTTTTT	CAISEVGGREKLFF